What follows are 5 T cell receptor beta chains derived from one specimen sequenced in a study of cytomegalovirus exposure and HLA in healthy donors. Generated by immunoSEQ multiplex PCR, the TCRdb table keeps only in-frame clones and is missing some. The sample has some 120,000 clones; roughly 90% are singletons. Input material: PBMCs. The receptors originated from a young woman in good health and CMV-seronegative.

With respect to this clone: The same CDR3 arises from other DNA sequences in this sample as well. The chain carries TRBV27 and TRBJ2-7, with 9 bases lining up with TRBD2. The J segment lost 4 bases and the V segment lost 6 bases, leaving 7 bases of the junction unmatched. CDR3 length equals 14 residues. Germline V CDR1 and CDR2: MNHEY, SMNVEV (reference sequence). The CDR3 region is CASSLSGGPYEQYF. In DNA form, the CDR3 reads TGTGCCAGCAGCCTTAGCGGGGGACCATACGAGCAGTACTTC.

The chain recombines TRBV7-9 with TRBJ2-3; the match to TRBD2 covers 11 bases. The CDR3 contains 16 residues. Losses at the gene ends were 5 bases for V and 2 bases for J; bases not matched to a gene: 6. Germline values: CDR1 SEHNR, CDR2 FQNEAQ (reference sequence). The CDR3 DNA follows: TGTGCCAGCAGCATAACGACTAGCGGGAACACAGATACGCAGTATTTT. Residues: CASSITTSGNTDTQYF.

The chain joins TRBV15 to TRBJ1-3, with 10 bases that match TRBD1. CDR3 length: 17 amino acids. Germline CDR1 and CDR2: LNHNV and YYDKDF (reference sequence). V lost 3 bases and J lost 1; bases outside the gene matches: 6. CDR3 DNA: TGTGCCACCAGCAGCCCAGACAGGGGGCTGTCTGGAAACACCATATATTTT. It codes for CATSSPDRGLSGNTIYF.

The gene calls are TRBV7-9 and TRBJ2-4; 9 positions match TRBD2. There are 16 residues in the CDR3. V dropped 5 bases and J dropped 1; count of bases not matched to a gene: 6. The germline V gene encodes CDR1 SEHNR and CDR2 FQNEAQ (reference sequence). The chain's CDR3 is CASSPGTSRAKNIQYF. As DNA, the CDR3 is TGTGCCAGCAGCCCCGGGACTAGCAGGGCCAAAAACATTCAGTACTTC. Variable domain in full (rest from reference TRBV7-9 and TRBJ2-4): DTGVSQNPRHKITKRGQNVTFRCDPISEHNRLYWYRQTLGQGPEFLTYFQNEAQLEKSRLLSDRFSAERPKGSFSTLEIQRTEQGDSAMYLCASSPGTSRAKNIQYFGAGTRLSVL.

The chain joins TRBV27 to TRBJ1-5; D is perhaps TRBD1 (5 bases). The V end was cut by 7 bases, the J end by 0 bases, with 13 bases between. This CDR3 has 15 amino acids. CDR1 is MNHEY and CDR2 is SMNVEV in the germline V gene (reference sequence). In nucleotides, the CDR3 is TGTGCCAGCACTGAGACAGCAAATAGCAATCAGCCCCAGCATTTT. This sequence encodes CASTETANSNQPQHF.